This entry concerns a single TCR beta chain. Its antigen is as yet unknown. This sample is part of a study of beta chain features in type 1 diabetes. Study-level findings and limits: In these data, an HLA type influence on TCRB rearrangement remained unresolved. In patients and controls equally, PCR might favor templates that are shorter. Naive, central memory and regulatory TCRB repertoires appeared more similar among patients than healthy donors.

TCRB transcripts that were expressed got sequenced, as all of the isolated RNA had been reverse transcribed. The average output of naive, central memory and regulatory T cell samples was about 3.57 million reads. Profiling relied on immunoSEQ multiplex PCR, and the TCRdb table lists in-frame clones only, not all of them. This sample has about 150,000 clones, with around 10% found just once. The sample taken for sequencing was central memory CD4+ T cells from blood. This sequence originates from a man in his late teens or twenties in good health.

The CDR3 loop is CASSSTGRPNYGYTF. The CDR3 DNA is TGTGCCAGCAGCTCGACAGGGAGACCTAACTATGGCTACACCTTC. This rearrangement joins TRBV5-4 to TRBJ1-2; 7 bases fit TRBD1. From germline, CDR1 is SGHNT and CDR2 YYREEE (reference sequence). The CDR3 loop spans 15 amino acids. V lost 3 bases, J lost 0 bases, and 5 bases stayed unmatched.